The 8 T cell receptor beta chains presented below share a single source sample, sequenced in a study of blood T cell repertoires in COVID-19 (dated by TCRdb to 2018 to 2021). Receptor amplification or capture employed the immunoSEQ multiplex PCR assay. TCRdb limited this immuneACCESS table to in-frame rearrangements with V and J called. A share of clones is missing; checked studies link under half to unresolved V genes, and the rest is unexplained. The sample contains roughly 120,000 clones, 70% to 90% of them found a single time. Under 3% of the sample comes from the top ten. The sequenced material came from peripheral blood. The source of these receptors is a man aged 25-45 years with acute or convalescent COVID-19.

The CDR3 loop is CASSLQGDTEAFF. In DNA, the CDR3 is TGTGCCAGCAGCTTGCAGGGCGACACTGAAGCTTTCTTT. This chain links TRBV12-3 or TRBV12-4 with TRBJ1-1, with D possibly being TRBD1 (5 bases). The V and J ends lost 6 bases and 3 bases respectively, with 11 bases between them. CDR3 length: 13 amino acids.

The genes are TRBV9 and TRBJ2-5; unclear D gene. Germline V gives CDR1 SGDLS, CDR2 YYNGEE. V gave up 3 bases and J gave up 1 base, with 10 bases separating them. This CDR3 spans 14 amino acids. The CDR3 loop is CASSEGAFQETQYF. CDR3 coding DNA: TGTGCCAGCAGCGAAGGAGCATTCCAAGAGACCCAGTACTTC.

The CDR3 DNA sequence: TGCGCCAGCAGTATAACAGTCTACACAGATACGCAGTATTTT. Translated: CASSITVYTDTQYF. The rearrangement uses TRBV5-1 and TRBJ2-3; D remains ambiguous. Germline lookup yields CDR1 SGHRS and CDR2 YFSETQ. With 5 bases removed from V and 2 bases from J, the gap between germline ends came to 12 bases. The CDR3 is 14 residues long. The full variable domain, rest sourced from reference TRBV5-1 and TRBJ2-3, is KAGVTQTPRYLIKTRGQQVTLSCSPISGHRSVSWYQQTPGQGLQFLFEYFSETQRNKGNFPGRFSGRQFSNSRSEMNVSTLELGDSALYLCASSITVYTDTQYFGPGTRLTVL.

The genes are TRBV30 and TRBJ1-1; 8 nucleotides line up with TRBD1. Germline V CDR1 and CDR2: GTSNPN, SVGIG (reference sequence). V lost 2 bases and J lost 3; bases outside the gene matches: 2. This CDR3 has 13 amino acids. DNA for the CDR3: TGTGCCTGGAGTTGGGGACAGGACACTGAAGCTTTCTTT. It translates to CAWSWGQDTEAFF.

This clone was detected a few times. In nucleotides, the CDR3 is TGTGCCAGCAGCCTCAACAGGGGTAATCAGCCCCAGCATTTT. This translates into CASSLNRGNQPQHF. The chain employs TRBV27 and TRBJ1-5, with 7 nucleotides matching TRBD1. Germline loops: CDR1 MNHEY, CDR2 SMNVEV (reference sequence). The CDR3 sequence is 14 residues long. V lost 6 bases, J lost 4 bases, and 6 bases stayed unmatched.

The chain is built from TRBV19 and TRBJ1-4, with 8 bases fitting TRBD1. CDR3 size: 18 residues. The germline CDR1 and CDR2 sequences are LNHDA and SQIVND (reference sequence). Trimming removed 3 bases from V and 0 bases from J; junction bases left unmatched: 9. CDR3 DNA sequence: TGTGCCAGTAGTATTGGGACAGGCCACGAAACAACTAATGAAAAACTGTTTTTT. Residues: CASSIGTGHETTNEKLFF.

The CDR3 nucleotides read TGTGCCAGCATTGGTTTAGCGGGAGAGACCGGGGAGCTGTTTTTT. It is translated as CASIGLAGETGELFF. This chain uses TRBV6-5 with TRBJ2-2; 9 bases are shared with TRBD2. Germline CDR1 and CDR2: MNHEY and SVGAGI. V lost 7 bases and J lost 5; bases outside the gene matches: 8. The CDR3 runs to 15 residues.

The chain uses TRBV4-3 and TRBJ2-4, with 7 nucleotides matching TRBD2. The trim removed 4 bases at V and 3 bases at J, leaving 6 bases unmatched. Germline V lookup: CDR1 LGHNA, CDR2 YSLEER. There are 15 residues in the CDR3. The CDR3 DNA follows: TGCGCCAGCAGCCGAAGTTCGGGGGGCAAAAACATTCAGTACTTC. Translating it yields CASSRSSGGKNIQYF.